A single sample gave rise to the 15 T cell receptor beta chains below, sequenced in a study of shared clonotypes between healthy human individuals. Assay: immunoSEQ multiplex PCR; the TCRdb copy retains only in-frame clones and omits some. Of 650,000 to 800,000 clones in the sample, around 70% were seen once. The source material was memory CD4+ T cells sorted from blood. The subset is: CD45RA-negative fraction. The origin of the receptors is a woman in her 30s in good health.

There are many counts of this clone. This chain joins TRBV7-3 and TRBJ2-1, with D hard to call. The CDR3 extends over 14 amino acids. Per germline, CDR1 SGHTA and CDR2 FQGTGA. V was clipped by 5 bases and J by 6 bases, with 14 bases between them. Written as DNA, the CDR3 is TGTGCCAGCAGCCCATCGGCTAGGATCAATGAGCAGTTCTTC. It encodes CASSPSARINEQFF.

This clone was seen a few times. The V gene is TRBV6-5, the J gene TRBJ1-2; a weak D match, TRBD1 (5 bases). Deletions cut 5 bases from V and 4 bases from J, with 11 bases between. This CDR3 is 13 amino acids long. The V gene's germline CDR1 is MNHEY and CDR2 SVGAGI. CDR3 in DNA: TGTGCCAGCAGTACCCGACAGTTCTATGGCTACACCTTC. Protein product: CASSTRQFYGYTF.

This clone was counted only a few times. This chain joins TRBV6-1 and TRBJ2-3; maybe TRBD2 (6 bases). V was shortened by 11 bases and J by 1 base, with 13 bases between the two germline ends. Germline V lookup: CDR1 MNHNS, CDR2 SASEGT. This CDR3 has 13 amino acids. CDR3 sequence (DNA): TGTGCCGGATTAGCGGAGGGCACAGATACGCAGTATTTT. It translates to CAGLAEGTDTQYF.

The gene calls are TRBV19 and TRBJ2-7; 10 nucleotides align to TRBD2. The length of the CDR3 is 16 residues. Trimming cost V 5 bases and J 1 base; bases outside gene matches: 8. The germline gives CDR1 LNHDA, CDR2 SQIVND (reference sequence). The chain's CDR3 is CASSSLGTSASYEQYF. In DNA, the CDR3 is TGTGCCAGTAGTTCCCTCGGGACTAGCGCATCCTACGAGCAGTACTTC.

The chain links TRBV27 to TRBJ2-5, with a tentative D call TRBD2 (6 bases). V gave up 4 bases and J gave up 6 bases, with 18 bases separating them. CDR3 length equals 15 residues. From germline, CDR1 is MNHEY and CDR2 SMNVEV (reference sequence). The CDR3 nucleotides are TGTGCCAGCAGTTACCGAGTAGCGGAAAAAAAGACCCAGTACTTC. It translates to CASSYRVAEKKTQYF.

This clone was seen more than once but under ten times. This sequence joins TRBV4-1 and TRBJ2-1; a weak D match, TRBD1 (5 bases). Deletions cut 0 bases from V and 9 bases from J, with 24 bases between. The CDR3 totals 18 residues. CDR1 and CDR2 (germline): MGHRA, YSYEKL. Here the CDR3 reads CASSQDLAGLGRLAEQFF. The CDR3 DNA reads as TGCGCCAGCAGCCAAGATCTTGCCGGTTTGGGGCGTCTCGCTGAGCAGTTCTTC.

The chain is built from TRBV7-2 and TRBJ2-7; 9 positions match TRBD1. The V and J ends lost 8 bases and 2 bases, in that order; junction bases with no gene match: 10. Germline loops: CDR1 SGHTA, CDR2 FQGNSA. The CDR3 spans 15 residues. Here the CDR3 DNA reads TGTGCCAGCGCGGTGGGACAGGGTGGCGCCTACGAGCAGTACTTC. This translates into CASAVGQGGAYEQYF.

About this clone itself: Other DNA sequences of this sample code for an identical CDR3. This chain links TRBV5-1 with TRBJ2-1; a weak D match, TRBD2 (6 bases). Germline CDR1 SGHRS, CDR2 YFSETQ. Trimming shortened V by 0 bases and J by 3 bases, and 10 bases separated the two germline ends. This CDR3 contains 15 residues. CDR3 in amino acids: CASSLASGDYNEQFF. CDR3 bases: TGCGCCAGCAGCTTGGCTTCGGGGGACTACAATGAGCAGTTCTTC.

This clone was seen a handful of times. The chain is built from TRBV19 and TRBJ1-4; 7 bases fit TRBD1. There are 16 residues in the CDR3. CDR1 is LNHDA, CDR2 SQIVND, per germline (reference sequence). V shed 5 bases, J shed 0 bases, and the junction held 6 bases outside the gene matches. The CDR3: CASSPQGPTTNEKLFF. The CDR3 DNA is TGTGCCAGTAGTCCACAGGGGCCTACAACTAATGAAAAACTGTTTTTT.

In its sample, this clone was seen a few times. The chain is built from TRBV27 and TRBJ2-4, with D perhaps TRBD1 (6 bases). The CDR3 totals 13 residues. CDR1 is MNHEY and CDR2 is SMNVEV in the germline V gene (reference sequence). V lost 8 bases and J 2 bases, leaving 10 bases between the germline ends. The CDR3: CASSRGSKNIQYF. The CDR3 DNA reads TGTGCCAGCTCCAGGGGCTCCAAAAACATTCAGTACTTC.

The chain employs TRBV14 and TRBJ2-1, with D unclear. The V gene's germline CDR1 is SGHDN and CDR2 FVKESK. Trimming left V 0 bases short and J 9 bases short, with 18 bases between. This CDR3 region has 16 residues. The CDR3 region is CASSQDLGPPASEQFF. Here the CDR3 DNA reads TGTGCCAGCAGCCAAGATTTGGGCCCCCCCGCAAGTGAGCAGTTCTTC.

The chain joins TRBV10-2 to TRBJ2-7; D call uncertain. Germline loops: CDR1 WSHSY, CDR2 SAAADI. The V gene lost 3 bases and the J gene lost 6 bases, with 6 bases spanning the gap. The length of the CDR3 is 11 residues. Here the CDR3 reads CASSDYSEQYF. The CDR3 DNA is TGCGCCAGCAGTGATTATAGCGAGCAGTACTTC.

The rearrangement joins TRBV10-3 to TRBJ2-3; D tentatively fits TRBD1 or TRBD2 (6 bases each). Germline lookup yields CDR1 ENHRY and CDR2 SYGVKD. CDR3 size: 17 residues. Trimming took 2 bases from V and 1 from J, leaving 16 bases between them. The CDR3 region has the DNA TGTGCCATCAGTGAGCCGTCGGGGGCGCGGGGCACAGATACGCAGTATTTT. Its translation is CAISEPSGARGTDTQYF.

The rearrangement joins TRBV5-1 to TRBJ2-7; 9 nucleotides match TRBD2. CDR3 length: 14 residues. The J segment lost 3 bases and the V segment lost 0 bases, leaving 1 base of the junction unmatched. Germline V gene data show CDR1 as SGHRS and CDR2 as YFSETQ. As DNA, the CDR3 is TGCGCCAGCAGCTTGGCTAGCGGGAACTACGAGCAGTACTTC. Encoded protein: CASSLASGNYEQYF.

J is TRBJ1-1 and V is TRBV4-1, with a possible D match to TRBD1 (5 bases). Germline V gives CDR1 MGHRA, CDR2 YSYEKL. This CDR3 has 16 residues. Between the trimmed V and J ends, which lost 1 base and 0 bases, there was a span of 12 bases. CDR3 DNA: TGCGCCAGCAGCCAAGGGGGCTGGGCAATGAACACTGAAGCTTTCTTT. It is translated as CASSQGGWAMNTEAFF.